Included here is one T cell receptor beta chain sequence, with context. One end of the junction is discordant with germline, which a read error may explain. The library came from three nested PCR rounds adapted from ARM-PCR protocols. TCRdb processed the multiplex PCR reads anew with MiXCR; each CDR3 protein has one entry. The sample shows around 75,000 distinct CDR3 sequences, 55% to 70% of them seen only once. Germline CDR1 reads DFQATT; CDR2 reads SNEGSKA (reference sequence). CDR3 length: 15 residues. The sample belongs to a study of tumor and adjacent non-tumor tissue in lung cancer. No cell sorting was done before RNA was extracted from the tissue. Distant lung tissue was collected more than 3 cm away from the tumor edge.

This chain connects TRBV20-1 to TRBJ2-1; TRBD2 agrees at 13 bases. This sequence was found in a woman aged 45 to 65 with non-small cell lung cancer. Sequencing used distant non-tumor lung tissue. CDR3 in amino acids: CIASPRTSGRDEQFF. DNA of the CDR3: TGCATTGCTAGTCCCAGGACTAGCGGGAGAGATGAGCAGTTCTTC.